Included here is one TCR beta chain sequence, with context. This record belongs to a study of blood T cell repertoires in COVID-19. Trimming shortened V by 6 bases and J by 7 bases, and 13 bases separated the two germline ends. This CDR3 contains 13 residues. Per the germline V gene, CDR1 is MNHEY and CDR2 is SVGAGI. Repertoires were generated with immunoSEQ multiplex PCR, while TCRdb's copy carries only in-frame clones and drops some. The repertoire holds 380,000 or so clones, with approximately 77% as singletons. Sequencing was carried out using peripheral blood. J is TRBJ1-5 and V is TRBV6-5; the D gene is possibly TRBD1 (5 bases). The TCR sequence derives from a human donor with acute or convalescent COVID-19. The donor label of this sample is uncertain. The CDR3 DNA sequence: TGTGCCAGCAGCCAGGGTTACCGGCAGCCCCAGCATTTT. It specifies CASSQGYRQPQHF.